The present entry profiles one T cell receptor (beta chain) with its context. The germline CDR1 and CDR2 sequences are DFQATT and SNEGSKA (reference sequence). CDR3 length: 15 amino acids. Blood samples measuring 2.5 ml were taken per donor. This sample was taken from a study of monozygotic twins with inflammatory bowel disease. During cDNA synthesis, UMIs that each contained a 6-nucleotide sample barcode were added by means of template switching. TCRdb reanalyzed the 5' RACE reads and collapses them to one entry per CDR3 protein, without DNA. This sample's clone table lists around 220,000 distinct CDR3 sequences.

The rearrangement joins TRBV20-1 to TRBJ2-2; the D call of TRBD2 rests on TCRdb alone, since no DNA is present to check it. The sample consisted of blood. The source is a human donor with ulcerative colitis or Crohn's disease, or a healthy co-twin of an affected twin (not recorded which). The CDR3 protein is CSARRAGGNTGELFF.